Described below is a single TCR beta chain sequence and its context. The target antigen is unknown. CDR3 length: 16 amino acids. J lost 7 bases, V lost 2 bases, and 6 bases had no gene match. From germline, CDR1 is SGHAT and CDR2 FQDESV (reference sequence). TCRdb's copy holds only in-frame clones and misses some; the assay was immunoSEQ multiplex PCR. This sample has some 2,000,000 clones; approximately 94% occur once, and the top ten carry 1% to 1.3%. The record originates from a study of shared clonotypes between healthy human individuals. Study-wide context: The donor pool was made up of a couple of women and three men aged 18 to 49. CD4 naive and CD4 memory each took three plates per donor, while CD8 naive took two and CD8 memory one. Points from the study as a whole: A handful of donors had roughly 5.2% of their naive CD4 clonotypes in common.

Naive CD8 cells, CD45RO-negative and positively selected for CCR7, excluded terminally differentiated effector memory CD45RA+ cells. The V and J genes are TRBV11-1 and TRBJ2-1; 12 bases map to TRBD2. Sequenced input: naive CD8+ T cells sorted from blood. The clonotype originates from a man younger than 35 in good health. The CDR3 loop reads CASSLTSGGPWNEQFF. The CDR3 DNA follows: TGTGCCAGCAGCTTAACTAGCGGGGGGCCATGGAATGAGCAGTTCTTC. Full variable domain (remainder filled in from reference TRBV11-1 and TRBJ2-1): EAEVAQSPRYKITEKSQAVAFWCDPISGHATLYWYRQILGQGPELLVQFQDESVVDDSQLPKDRFSAERLKGVDSTLKIQPAELGDSAMYLCASSLTSGGPWNEQFFGPGTRLTVL.